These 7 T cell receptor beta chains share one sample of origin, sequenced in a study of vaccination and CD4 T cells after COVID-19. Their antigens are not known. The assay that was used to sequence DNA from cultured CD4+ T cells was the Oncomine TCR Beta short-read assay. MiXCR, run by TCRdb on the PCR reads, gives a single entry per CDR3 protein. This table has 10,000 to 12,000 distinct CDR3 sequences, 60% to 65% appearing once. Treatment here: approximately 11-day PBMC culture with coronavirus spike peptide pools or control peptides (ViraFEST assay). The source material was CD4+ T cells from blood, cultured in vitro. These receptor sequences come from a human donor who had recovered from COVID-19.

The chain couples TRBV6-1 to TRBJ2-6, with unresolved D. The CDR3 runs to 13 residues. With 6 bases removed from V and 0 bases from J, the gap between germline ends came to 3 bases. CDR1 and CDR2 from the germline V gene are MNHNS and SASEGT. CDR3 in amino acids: CASRNSGANVLTF. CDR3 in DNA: TGTGCCAGCAGAAACTCTGGGGCCAACGTCCTGACTTTC.

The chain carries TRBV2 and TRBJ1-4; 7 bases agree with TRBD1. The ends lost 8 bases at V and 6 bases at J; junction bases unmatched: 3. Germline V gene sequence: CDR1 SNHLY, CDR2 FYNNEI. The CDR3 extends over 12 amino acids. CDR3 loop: CASQGTDEKLFF. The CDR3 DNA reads TGTGCCAGCCAGGGGACAGATGAAAAACTGTTTTTT.

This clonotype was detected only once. The CDR3 DNA reads as TGCGCCAGCAGCTTGGAGGCAGGATTTAACTATGGCTACACCTTC. It translates to CASSLEAGFNYGYTF. The rearrangement joins TRBV5-1 to TRBJ1-2; D is unresolved. The CDR3 totals 15 residues. The V end was cut by 0 bases, the J end by 1 base, with 10 bases between. The V gene's germline CDR1 is SGHRS and CDR2 YFSETQ.

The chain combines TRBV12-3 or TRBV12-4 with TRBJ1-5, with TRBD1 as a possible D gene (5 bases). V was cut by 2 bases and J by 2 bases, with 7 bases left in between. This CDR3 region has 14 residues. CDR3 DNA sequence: TGTGCCAGCAGTTTATTGGGGGGCAATCAGCCCCAGCATTTT. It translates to CASSLLGGNQPQHF.

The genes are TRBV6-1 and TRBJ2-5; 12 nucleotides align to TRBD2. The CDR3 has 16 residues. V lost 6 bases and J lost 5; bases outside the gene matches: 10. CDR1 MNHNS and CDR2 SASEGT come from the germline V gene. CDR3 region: CASSSGLAGYIETQYF. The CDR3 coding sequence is TGTGCCAGCAGCTCCGGACTAGCGGGGTACATTGAGACCCAGTACTTC.

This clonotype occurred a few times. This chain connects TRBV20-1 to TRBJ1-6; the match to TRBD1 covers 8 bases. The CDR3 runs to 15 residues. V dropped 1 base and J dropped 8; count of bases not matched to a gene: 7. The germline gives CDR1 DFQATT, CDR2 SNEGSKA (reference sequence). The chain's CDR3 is CSARAGQGWHSPLHF. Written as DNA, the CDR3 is TGCAGTGCTAGAGCCGGACAGGGTTGGCATTCACCCCTCCACTTT.

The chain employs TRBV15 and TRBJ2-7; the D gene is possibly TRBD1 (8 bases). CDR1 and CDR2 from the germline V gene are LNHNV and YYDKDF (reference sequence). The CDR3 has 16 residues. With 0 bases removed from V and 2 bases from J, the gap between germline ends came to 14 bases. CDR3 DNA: TGTGCCACCAGCAGAGATTACAGGGGGGGAGCCTACGAGCAGTACTTC. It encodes CATSRDYRGGAYEQYF.